This T cell receptor (beta chain) is drawn from a study of CD8+CD57+ T cells in acquired aplastic anemia. Background on the study: DNA recovered from sorted CD4+ and CD8+ cells had a mean of about 3 ug.

This clonotype was seen at least ten times. Its cognate antigen is unknown. Flow cytometry had shown expanded CD8+CD57+ cells in the patients chosen for sequencing. Untreated patients provided the blood samples, with no therapy given before sampling. It was genomic DNA that served as the template for profiling TCR beta VDJ and CDR3. TCRdb reprocessed the reads with MiXCR, giving one entry per CDR3 protein. The table lists under 200,000 distinct CDR3 sequences, 40% to 55% of them singletons. Study-wide points: The number of CD8+ CDR3 sequences shared by patients and controls was approximately 30.

The CDR3 has 16 amino acids. The trim removed 4 bases at V and 0 bases at J, leaving 5 bases unmatched. The receptor was isolated from a human donor with aplastic anemia. The source material was sorted CD4+, CD8+, or CD8+CD57+ T cells (not recorded which) from PBMCs. The chain combines TRBV12-3 or TRBV12-4 with TRBJ2-3, with 9 bases aligning to TRBD2. The CDR3 DNA reads as TGTGCCAGCAGTTCGTCGGCGGGAGGGAGCACAGATACGCAGTATTTT. This sequence encodes CASSSSAGGSTDTQYF.